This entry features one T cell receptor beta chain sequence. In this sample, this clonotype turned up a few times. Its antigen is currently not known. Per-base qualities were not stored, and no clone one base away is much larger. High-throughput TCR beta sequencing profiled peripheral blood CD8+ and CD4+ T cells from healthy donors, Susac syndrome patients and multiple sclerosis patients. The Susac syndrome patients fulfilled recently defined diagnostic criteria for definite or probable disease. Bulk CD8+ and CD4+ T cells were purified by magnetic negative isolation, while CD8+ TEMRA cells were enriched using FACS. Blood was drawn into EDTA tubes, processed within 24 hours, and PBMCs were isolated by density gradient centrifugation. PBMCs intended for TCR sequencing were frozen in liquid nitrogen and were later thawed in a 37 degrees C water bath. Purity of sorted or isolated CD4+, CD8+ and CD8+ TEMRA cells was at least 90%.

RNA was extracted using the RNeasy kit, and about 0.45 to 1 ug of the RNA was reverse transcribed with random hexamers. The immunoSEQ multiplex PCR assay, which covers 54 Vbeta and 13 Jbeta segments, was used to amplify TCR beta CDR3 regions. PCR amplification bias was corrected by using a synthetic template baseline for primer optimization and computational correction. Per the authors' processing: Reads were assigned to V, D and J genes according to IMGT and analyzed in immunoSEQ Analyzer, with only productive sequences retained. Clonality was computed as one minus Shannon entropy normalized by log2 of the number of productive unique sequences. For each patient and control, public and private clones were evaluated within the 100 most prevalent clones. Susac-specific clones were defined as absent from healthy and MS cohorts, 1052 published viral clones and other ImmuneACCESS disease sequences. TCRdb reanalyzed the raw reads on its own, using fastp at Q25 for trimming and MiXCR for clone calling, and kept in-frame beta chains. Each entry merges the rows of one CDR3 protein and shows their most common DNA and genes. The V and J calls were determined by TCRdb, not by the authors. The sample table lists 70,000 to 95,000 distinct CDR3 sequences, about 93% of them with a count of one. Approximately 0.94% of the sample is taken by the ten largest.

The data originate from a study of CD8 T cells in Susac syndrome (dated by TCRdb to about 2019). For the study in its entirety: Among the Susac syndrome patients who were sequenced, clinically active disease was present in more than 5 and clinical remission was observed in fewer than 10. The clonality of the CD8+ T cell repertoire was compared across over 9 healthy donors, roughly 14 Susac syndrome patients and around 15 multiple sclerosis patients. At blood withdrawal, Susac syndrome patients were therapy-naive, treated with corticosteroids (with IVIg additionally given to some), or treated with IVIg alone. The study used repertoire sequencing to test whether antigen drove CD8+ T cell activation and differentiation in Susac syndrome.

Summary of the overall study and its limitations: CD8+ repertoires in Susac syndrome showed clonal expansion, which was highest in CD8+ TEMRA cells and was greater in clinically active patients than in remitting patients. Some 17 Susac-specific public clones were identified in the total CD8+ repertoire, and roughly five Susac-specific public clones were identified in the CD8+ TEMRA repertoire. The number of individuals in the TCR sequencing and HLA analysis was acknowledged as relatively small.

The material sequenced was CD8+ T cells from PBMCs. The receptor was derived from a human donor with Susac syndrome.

The CDR3 sequence is CASSLEGGNQPQHF. The sequence in DNA is TGTGCCAGCAGCCTAGAGGGGGGGAATCAGCCCCAGCATTTT. The chain joins TRBV7-9 to TRBJ1-5; tentative D gene TRBD1, with 6 bases matching. Counted from cysteine to phenylalanine, this CDR3 has 14 amino acids. The kept DNA is CDR3 alone, 42 bases in frame from the first base. Trimming removed 5 bases from V and 4 bases from J, leaving 12 bases between the germline ends. Via the germline V gene (reference sequence), CDR1 is SEHNR and CDR2 FQNEAQ.